The 7 T cell receptor beta chains below all came from one sample that was sequenced in a study of shared clonotypes between healthy human individuals. Assay: immunoSEQ multiplex PCR; the TCRdb copy retains only in-frame clones and omits some. This sample has about 2.3 million clones, with less than 95% found just once. The sample was naive CD4+ T cells from PBMCs. Subset: CD45RA+ positively selected. The receptors stem from a man aged 18-30 years in good health. Some clones in this sample may be carry-over from other donors' samples.

This clone occurred once. The chain recombines TRBV7-2 with TRBJ2-5; D may be TRBD1 or TRBD2 (5 bases each). This CDR3 region has 14 residues. CDR1 and CDR2 (germline): SGHTA, FQGNSA. The V gene lost 5 bases and the J gene lost 4 bases, with 14 bases spanning the gap. Here the CDR3 reads CASSPGSFGETQYF. The CDR3 coding sequence is TGTGCCAGCAGCCCAGGGAGTTTTGGAGAGACCCAGTACTTC.

This sequence joins TRBV2 and TRBJ2-2; the match to TRBD2 covers 10 bases. Germline CDR1 and CDR2: SNHLY and FYNNEI. The junction had 9 bases not matched to a gene; V was cut back by 11 bases and J by 9 bases. The CDR3 extends over 13 amino acids. The CDR3 DNA sequence: TGTGCCGGGTCATTTAGCGGGAGGTGGGAGCTGTTTTTT. Amino acids: CAGSFSGRWELFF.

The V call is TRBV30, the J call TRBJ2-7; 11 bases map to TRBD2. The germline CDR1 and CDR2 sequences are GTSNPN and SVGIG (reference sequence). Trimming took 2 bases from V and 2 from J; bases not matched to a gene: 5. The CDR3 is 15 residues long. CDR3 nucleotide sequence: TGTGCCTGGAGTATCCTAGCGGGGGGTCCCTACGAGCAGTACTTC. Translated, it gives CAWSILAGGPYEQYF.

The chain combines TRBV5-1 with TRBJ1-4; D might be TRBD1 (5 bases). Germline CDR1 and CDR2: SGHRS and YFSETQ. CDR3 length: 14 amino acids. Between the trimmed V and J ends, which lost 6 bases and 7 bases, there was a span of 16 bases. The chain's CDR3 is CASTPGPGGEKLFF. CDR3 coding DNA: TGCGCCAGCACCCCCGGGCCCGGGGGTGAAAAACTGTTTTTT.

The chain couples TRBV27 to TRBJ2-3, with no clear D. The germline V gene has CDR1 MNHEY and CDR2 SMNVEV (reference sequence). With 5 bases removed from V and 2 bases from J, the gap between germline ends came to 5 bases. This CDR3 has 12 amino acids. The CDR3 reads CASSPTTDTQYF. The CDR3 nucleotides read TGTGCCAGCAGTCCCACCACAGATACGCAGTATTTT.

The V call is TRBV2, the J call TRBJ2-2, with D possibly matching TRBD1 (6 bases). CDR1 SNHLY and CDR2 FYNNEI come from the germline V gene. This CDR3 is built from 15 residues. Trimming stripped 5 bases from V and 6 bases from J, with 16 bases between. In nucleotides, the CDR3 is TGTGCCAGCAGTCCACAGGGTAGGAGATCCGGGGAGCTGTTTTTT. As protein: CASSPQGRRSGELFF.

This chain uses TRBV7-2 with TRBJ2-3, with 10 bases identical to TRBD2. With V trimmed by 0 bases and J by 6 bases, 3 bases remained unmatched. The CDR3 totals 15 residues. Germline V gene sequence: CDR1 SGHTA, CDR2 FQGNSA. CDR3 nucleotide sequence: TGTGCCAGCAGCTTAGCTTCTAGCGGGAGTGATACGCAGTATTTT. Amino acid sequence: CASSLASSGSDTQYF.